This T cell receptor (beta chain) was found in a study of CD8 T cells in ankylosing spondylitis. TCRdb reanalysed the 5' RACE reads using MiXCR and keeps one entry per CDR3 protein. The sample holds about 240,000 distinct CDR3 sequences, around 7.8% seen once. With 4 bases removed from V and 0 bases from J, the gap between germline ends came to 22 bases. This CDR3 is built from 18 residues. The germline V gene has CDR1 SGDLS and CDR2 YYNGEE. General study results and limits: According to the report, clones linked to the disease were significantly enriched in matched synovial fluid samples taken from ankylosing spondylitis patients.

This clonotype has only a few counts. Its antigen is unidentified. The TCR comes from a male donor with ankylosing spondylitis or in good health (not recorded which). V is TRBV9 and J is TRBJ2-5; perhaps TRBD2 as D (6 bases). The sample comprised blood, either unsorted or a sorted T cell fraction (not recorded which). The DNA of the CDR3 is TGTGCCAGCAGCCCCCCCCCGAGGGACTCCAAGTACCAAGAGACCCAGTACTTC. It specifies CASSPPPRDSKYQETQYF.